Listed below are T cell receptor beta chains from one sample, sequenced in a study of T cells in Graves' hyperthyroidism and ophthalmopathy. TCRdb called the multiplex PCR reads again in MiXCR, with one record for every CDR3 protein. The profile shows more than 500,000 distinct CDR3 sequences, around 16% of them singletons. Sequenced input: blood. The receptors here all came from a woman aged 25 to 39 with Graves' ophthalmopathy. CDR3s include the opening cysteine and the closing phenylalanine or tryptophan.

J gene: TRBJ2-7; CDR3 length: 15; V gene: TRBV30; CDR3 protein: CAWSVFPRVDYEQYF
J gene: TRBJ2-7; CDR3 length: 13; V gene: TRBV19; CDR3 protein: CASSTQDWDEQYF
J gene: TRBJ1-5; CDR3 length: 13; V gene: TRBV11-2; CDR3 protein: CASSADRVRPQHF
J gene: TRBJ2-7; CDR3 length: 17; V gene: TRBV7-9; CDR3 protein: CASSLDLGTGVNSEQYF
J gene: TRBJ2-7; CDR3 length: 11; V gene: TRBV2; CDR3 protein: CASKKGIEQYF
J gene: TRBJ2-7; CDR3 length: 14; V gene: TRBV4-1; CDR3 protein: CASSHTGAAYEQYF
J gene: TRBJ2-1; CDR3 length: 14; V gene: TRBV4-3; CDR3 protein: CASSQGGSGNEQFF
J gene: TRBJ2-4; CDR3 length: 16; V gene: TRBV6-9; CDR3 protein: CASSNRPDRAKNIQYF
J gene: TRBJ2-7; CDR3 length: 12; V gene: TRBV20-1; CDR3 protein: CSASRLAVEQYF
J gene: TRBJ2-3; CDR3 length: 16; V gene: TRBV6-2/TRBV6-3; CDR3 protein: CASSFRAFSSTDTQYF
J gene: TRBJ1-2; CDR3 length: 15; V gene: TRBV9; CDR3 protein: CASSPTGQPNYGYTF
J gene: TRBJ2-7; CDR3 length: 14; V gene: TRBV9; CDR3 protein: CASSVEPQIYEQYF
J gene: TRBJ2-1; CDR3 length: 12; V gene: TRBV9; CDR3 protein: CASSVLSGEQFF
J gene: TRBJ2-1; CDR3 length: 16; V gene: TRBV7-8; CDR3 protein: CASSLTGTIPYNEQFF
J gene: TRBJ2-5; CDR3 length: 12; V gene: TRBV28; CDR3 protein: CASSLSKRDQYF
J gene: TRBJ1-1; CDR3 length: 14; V gene: TRBV7-2; CDR3 protein: CASSLKQGRTEAFF
J gene: TRBJ2-5; CDR3 length: 13; V gene: TRBV19; CDR3 protein: CASSGQHGETQYF
J gene: TRBJ1-5; CDR3 length: 14; V gene: TRBV4-1; CDR3 protein: CASSQVVGNQPQHF
J gene: TRBJ1-2; CDR3 length: 14; V gene: TRBV10-3; CDR3 protein: CAISELAGNYGYTF
J gene: TRBJ1-1; CDR3 length: 16; V gene: TRBV6-4; CDR3 protein: CASSDGIRDKNTEAFF
J gene: TRBJ2-1; CDR3 length: 16; V gene: TRBV19; CDR3 protein: CASSRRWGQGNNEQFF
J gene: TRBJ1-4; CDR3 length: 13; V gene: TRBV30; CDR3 protein: CAWGQGTNEKLFF
J gene: TRBJ2-2; CDR3 length: 16; V gene: TRBV5-1; CDR3 protein: CASSLETGGVTGELFF
J gene: TRBJ1-2; CDR3 length: 14; V gene: TRBV19; CDR3 protein: CASSGQGGVYGYTF
J gene: TRBJ2-1; CDR3 length: 14; V gene: TRBV4-3; CDR3 protein: CASSQGTWGDEQFF
J gene: TRBJ1-1; CDR3 length: 13; V gene: TRBV6-1; CDR3 protein: CASRIRMNTEAFF
J gene: TRBJ1-2; CDR3 length: 14; V gene: TRBV3-1; CDR3 protein: CASSQDAGVDGYTF
J gene: TRBJ1-6; CDR3 length: 13; V gene: TRBV20-1; CDR3 protein: CSARGGFNSPLHF
J gene: TRBJ2-7; CDR3 length: 17; V gene: TRBV4-1; CDR3 protein: CASSQGHPGTAFYEQYF
J gene: TRBJ2-3; CDR3 length: 16; V gene: TRBV7-3; CDR3 protein: CASSLYRASSTDTQYF
J gene: TRBJ2-7; CDR3 length: 14; V gene: TRBV28; CDR3 protein: CASFSPGHNYEQYF
J gene: TRBJ2-2; CDR3 length: 17; V gene: TRBV27; CDR3 protein: CASSLGFWNSNTGELFF
J gene: TRBJ1-5; CDR3 length: 14; V gene: TRBV12-3/TRBV12-4; CDR3 protein: CASSFSGMHQPQHF
J gene: TRBJ2-7; CDR3 length: 15; V gene: TRBV5-6; CDR3 protein: CASSYRDGRSYEQYF
J gene: TRBJ1-1; CDR3 length: 14; V gene: TRBV29-1; CDR3 protein: CSVGTGGSDTEAFF
J gene: TRBJ2-5; CDR3 length: 15; V gene: TRBV20-1; CDR3 protein: CSASTGAKPQETQYF
J gene: TRBJ2-7; CDR3 length: 13; V gene: TRBV5-1; CDR3 protein: CASSLGKYYEQYF
J gene: TRBJ2-7; CDR3 length: 13; V gene: TRBV29-1; CDR3 protein: CSVVGTLSYEQYF
J gene: TRBJ2-1; CDR3 length: 16; V gene: TRBV5-8; CDR3 protein: CASSEGTGGGYNEQFF
J gene: TRBJ1-6; CDR3 length: 16; V gene: TRBV28; CDR3 protein: CASNSLSLPMSSPLHF
J gene: TRBJ1-1; CDR3 length: 12; V gene: TRBV19; CDR3 protein: CASSIRGAEAFF
J gene: TRBJ1-3; CDR3 length: 13; V gene: TRBV7-9; CDR3 protein: CASSWGSGNTIYF
J gene: TRBJ2-7; CDR3 length: 15; V gene: TRBV28; CDR3 protein: CASSFGSSRPYEQYF